The source of this T cell receptor (beta chain) is a study of T cells in localized non-small cell lung cancer. The ends lost 0 bases at V and 2 bases at J; junction bases unmatched: 4. Germline V lookup: CDR1 SGDLS, CDR2 YYNGEE. The CDR3 extends over 16 amino acids. A single count supports this clone. Only in-frame clones appear in the TCRdb table, and some are missing; sequencing was by immunoSEQ multiplex PCR. The sample lists tens of thousands of clones; over 60% were seen once. The TCR originated in a woman aged 40-75 years with stage II lung adenocarcinoma. The material was PBMCs, obtained before any cancer treatment. The genes are TRBV9 and TRBJ2-3, with 9 bases aligning to TRBD1. This CDR3 is CASSVGTGVVTDTQYF. In DNA, the CDR3 is TGTGCCAGCAGCGTAGGGACAGGGGTGGTCACAGATACGCAGTATTTT.